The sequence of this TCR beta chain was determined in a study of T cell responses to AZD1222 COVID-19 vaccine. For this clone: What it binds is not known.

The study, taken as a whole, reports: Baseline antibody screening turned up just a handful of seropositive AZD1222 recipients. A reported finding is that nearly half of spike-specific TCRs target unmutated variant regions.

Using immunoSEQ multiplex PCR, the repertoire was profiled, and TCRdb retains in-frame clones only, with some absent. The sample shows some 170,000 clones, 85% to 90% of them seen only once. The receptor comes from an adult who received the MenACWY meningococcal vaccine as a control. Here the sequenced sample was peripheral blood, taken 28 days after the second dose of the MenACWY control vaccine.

CDR3 nucleotides: TGTGCCAGCAGCGTCAGGGGGGCGCCCTCGGGGTATGAGCAGTTCTTC. Protein product: CASSVRGAPSGYEQFF. This rearrangement joins TRBV7-2 to TRBJ2-1; D is perhaps TRBD1 (7 bases). The CDR3 consists of 16 residues. V shed 5 bases and J shed 8 bases, with 22 bases lying between them. Per germline, CDR1 SGHTA and CDR2 FQGNSA.